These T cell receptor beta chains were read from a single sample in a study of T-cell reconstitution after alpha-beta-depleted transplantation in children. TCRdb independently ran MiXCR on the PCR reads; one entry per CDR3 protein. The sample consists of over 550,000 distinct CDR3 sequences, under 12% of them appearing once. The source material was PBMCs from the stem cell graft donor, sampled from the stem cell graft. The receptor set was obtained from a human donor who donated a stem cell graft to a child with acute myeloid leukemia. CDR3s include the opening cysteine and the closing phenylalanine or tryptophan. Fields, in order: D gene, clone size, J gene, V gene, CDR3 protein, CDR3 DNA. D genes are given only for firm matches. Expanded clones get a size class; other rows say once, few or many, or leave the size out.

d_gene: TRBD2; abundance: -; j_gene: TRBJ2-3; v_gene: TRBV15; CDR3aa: CATSRVISLAGPTDTQYF; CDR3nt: TGTGCCACCAGCAGAGTAATATCGCTAGCGGGACCTACAGATACGCAGTATTTT
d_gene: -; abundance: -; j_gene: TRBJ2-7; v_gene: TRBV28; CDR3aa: CASTKSYEQYF; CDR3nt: TGTGCCAGCACCAAGTCCTACGAGCAGTACTTC
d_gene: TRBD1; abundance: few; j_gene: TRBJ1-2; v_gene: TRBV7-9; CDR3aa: CASSRTGEGYTF; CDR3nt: TGTGCCAGCAGCCGGACAGGGGAAGGCTACACCTTC
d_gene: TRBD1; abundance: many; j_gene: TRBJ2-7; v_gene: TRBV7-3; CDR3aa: CASSPDRGPLMEQYF; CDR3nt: TGTGCCAGCAGCCCGGACAGGGGTCCCCTGATGGAGCAGTACTTC
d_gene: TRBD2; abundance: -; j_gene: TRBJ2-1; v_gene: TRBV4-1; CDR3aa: CASSQEAQRGTYNEQFF; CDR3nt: TGCGCCAGCAGCCAAGAGGCGCAGCGGGGCACCTACAATGAGCAGTTCTTC
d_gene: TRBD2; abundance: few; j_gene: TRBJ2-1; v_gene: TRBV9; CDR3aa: CASSARLAGPYNEQFF; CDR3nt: TGTGCCAGCAGCGCGCGACTAGCGGGACCCTACAATGAGCAGTTCTTC
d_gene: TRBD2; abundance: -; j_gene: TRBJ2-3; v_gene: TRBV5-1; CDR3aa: CASSSTSGSGRTDTQYF; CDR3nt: TGCGCCAGCAGCTCCACTAGCGGGAGTGGCCGCACAGATACGCAGTATTTT
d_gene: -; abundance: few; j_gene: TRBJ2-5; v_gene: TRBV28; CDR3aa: CASSGFGKPKETQYF; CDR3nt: TGTGCCAGCAGTGGATTCGGCAAACCTAAGGAGACCCAGTACTTC
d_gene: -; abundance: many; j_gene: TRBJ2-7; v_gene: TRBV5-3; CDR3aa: CARSIPKGSTPYEQYF; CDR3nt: TGTGCCAGAAGCATCCCGAAGGGAAGCACCCCCTACGAGCAGTACTTC
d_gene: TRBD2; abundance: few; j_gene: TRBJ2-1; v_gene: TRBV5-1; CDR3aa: CASSLDSGRTGQFF; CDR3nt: TGCGCCAGCAGCTTAGATAGCGGGAGGACGGGGCAGTTCTTC
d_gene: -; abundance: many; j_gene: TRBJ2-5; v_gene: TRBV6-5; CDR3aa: CASSYWTDQETQYF; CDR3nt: TGTGCCAGCAGTTACTGGACAGATCAAGAGACCCAGTACTTC
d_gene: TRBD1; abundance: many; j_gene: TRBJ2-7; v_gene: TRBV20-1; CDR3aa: CSARDMRGRGQGEQYF; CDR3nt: TGCAGTGCTAGAGATATGAGGGGTAGGGGGCAGGGCGAGCAGTACTTC
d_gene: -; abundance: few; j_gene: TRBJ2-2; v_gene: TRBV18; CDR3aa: CASSQKDKAGELFF; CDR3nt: TGTGCCAGCTCACAAAAAGATAAAGCCGGGGAGCTGTTTTTT
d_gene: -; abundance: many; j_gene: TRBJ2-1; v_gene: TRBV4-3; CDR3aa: CASSQDGSYNEQFF; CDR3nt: TGCGCCAGCAGCCAAGACGGGTCTTACAATGAGCAGTTCTTC
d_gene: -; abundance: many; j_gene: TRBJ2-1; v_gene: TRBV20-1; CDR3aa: CSASRVYNEQFF; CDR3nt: TGCAGTGCTAGCCGGGTCTACAATGAGCAGTTCTTC
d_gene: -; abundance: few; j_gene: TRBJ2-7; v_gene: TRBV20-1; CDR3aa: CSAREGLSYEQYF; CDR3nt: TGCAGTGCTAGAGAGGGACTTTCCTACGAGCAGTACTTC
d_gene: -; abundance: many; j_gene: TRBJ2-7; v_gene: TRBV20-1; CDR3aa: CSAVWHSSYEQYF; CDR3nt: TGCAGTGCCGTGTGGCATAGCTCCTACGAGCAGTACTTC
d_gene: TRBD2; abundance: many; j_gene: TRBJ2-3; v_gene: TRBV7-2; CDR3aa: CASSLQAGGFTGGTYDTQYF; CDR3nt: TGTGCCAGCAGCTTACAAGCGGGAGGGTTCACGGGCGGAACCTATGATACGCAGTATTTT
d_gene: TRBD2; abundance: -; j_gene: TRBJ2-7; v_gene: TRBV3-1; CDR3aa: CASSQGTSGIGYEQYF; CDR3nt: TGTGCCAGCAGCCAAGGGACTAGCGGGATTGGTTACGAGCAGTACTTC
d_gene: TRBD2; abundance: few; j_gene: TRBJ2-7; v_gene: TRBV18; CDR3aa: CASSPQTSPYQNEQYF; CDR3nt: TGTGCCAGCTCACCCCAGACTAGCCCCTATCAGAACGAGCAGTACTTC
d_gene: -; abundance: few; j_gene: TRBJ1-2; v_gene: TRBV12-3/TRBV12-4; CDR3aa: CASSFSDSNYGYTF; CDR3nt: TGTGCCAGCAGTTTTTCCGATTCTAACTATGGCTACACCTTC
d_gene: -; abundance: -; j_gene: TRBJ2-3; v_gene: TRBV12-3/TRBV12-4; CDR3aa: CATGTGPPTDTQYF; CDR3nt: TGTGCCACCGGAACGGGGCCCCCCACAGATACGCAGTATTTT
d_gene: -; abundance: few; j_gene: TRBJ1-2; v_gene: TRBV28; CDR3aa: CASSVSRTAYGYTF; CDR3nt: TGTGCCAGCAGTGTCTCGCGGACAGCCTATGGCTACACCTTC
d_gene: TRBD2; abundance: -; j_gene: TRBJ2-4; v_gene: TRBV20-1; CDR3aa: CSASQREVAKNIQYF; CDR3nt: TGCAGTGCCTCCCAGCGGGAGGTAGCCAAAAACATTCAGTACTTC
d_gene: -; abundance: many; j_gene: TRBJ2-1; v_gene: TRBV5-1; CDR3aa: CASSLVGEDSYNEQFF; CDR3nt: TGCGCCAGCAGCTTAGTGGGAGAAGACTCCTACAATGAGCAGTTCTTC